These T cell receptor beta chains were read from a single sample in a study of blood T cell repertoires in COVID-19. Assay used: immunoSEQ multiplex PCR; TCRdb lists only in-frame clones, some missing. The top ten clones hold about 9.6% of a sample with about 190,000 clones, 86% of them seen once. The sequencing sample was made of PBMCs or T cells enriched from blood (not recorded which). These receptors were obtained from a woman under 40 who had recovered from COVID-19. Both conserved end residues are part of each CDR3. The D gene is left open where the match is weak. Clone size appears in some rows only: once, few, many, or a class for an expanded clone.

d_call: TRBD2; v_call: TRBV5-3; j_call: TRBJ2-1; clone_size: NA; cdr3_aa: CARSLAAGTSGRAGLDEQFF; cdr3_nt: TGTGCCAGAAGCTTGGCCGCCGGGACTAGCGGGAGGGCCGGGCTGGATGAGCAGTTCTTC
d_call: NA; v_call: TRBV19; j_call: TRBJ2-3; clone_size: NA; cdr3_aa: CASSFRREWTDTQYF; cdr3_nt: TGTGCCAGTTCATTCCGTCGGGAGTGGACAGATACGCAGTATTTT
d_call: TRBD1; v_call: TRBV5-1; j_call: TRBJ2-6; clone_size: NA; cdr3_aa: CASQDRGHSGANVLTF; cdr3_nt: TGCGCCAGCCAAGACAGGGGTCACTCTGGGGCCAACGTCCTGACTTTC
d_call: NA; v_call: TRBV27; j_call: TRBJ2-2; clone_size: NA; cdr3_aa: CASSLRERPPNTGELFF; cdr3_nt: TGTGCCAGCAGTTTGAGAGAGCGACCTCCGAACACCGGGGAGCTGTTTTTT
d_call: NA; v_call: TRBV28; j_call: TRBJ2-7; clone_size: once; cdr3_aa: CASSSWAEQYF; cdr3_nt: TGTGCCAGCAGTTCCTGGGCCGAGCAGTACTTC
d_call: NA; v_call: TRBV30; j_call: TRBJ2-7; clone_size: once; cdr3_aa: CAWSVGDEQYF; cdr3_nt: TGTGCCTGGAGTGTAGGGGACGAGCAGTACTTC
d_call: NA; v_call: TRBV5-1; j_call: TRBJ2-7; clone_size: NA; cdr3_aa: CASSDGASDTYEQYF; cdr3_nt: TGCGCCAGCAGCGATGGGGCTAGCGATACCTACGAGCAGTACTTC
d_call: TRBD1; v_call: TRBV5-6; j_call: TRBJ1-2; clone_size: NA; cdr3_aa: CASSLDRGLGYTF; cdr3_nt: TGTGCCAGCAGCTTGGACAGGGGGCTTGGCTACACCTTC
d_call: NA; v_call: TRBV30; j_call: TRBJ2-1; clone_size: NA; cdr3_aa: CAWKGSNEQFF; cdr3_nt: TGTGCCTGGAAAGGGAGCAATGAGCAGTTCTTC
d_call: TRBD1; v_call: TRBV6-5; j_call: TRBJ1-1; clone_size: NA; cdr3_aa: CASIGQGGTEAFF; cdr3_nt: TGTGCCAGCATTGGACAGGGAGGGACTGAAGCTTTCTTT
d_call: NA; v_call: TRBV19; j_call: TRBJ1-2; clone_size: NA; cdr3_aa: CASSIIANYGYTF; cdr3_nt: TGTGCCAGTAGTATTATTGCTAACTATGGCTACACCTTC
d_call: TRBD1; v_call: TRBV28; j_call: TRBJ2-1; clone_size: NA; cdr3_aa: CASSAPGTGGWNEQFF; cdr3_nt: TGTGCCAGCAGTGCCCCCGGGACAGGGGGGTGGAATGAGCAGTTCTTC
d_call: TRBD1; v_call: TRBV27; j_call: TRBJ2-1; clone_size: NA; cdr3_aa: CASSTEPGQNRGNEQFF; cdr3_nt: TGTGCCAGCAGCACAGAACCGGGACAGAATAGGGGTAATGAGCAGTTCTTC
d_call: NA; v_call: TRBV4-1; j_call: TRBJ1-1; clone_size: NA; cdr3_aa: CASSQDMNTEAFF; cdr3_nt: TGCGCCAGCAGCCAAGACATGAACACTGAAGCTTTCTTT
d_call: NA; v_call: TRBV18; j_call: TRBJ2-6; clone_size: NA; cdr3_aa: CASLRGADSGANVLTF; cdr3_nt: TGTGCCAGCCTCAGGGGGGCAGACTCTGGGGCCAACGTCCTGACTTTC
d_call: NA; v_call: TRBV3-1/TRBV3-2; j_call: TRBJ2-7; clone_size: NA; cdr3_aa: CASSQATSRGSFAYEQYF; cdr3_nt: TGTGCCAGCAGCCAAGCTACGTCGCGGGGTTCTTTCGCCTACGAGCAGTACTTC
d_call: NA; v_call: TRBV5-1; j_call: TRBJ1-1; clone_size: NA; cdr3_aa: CASSLQGLGTEAFF; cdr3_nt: TGCGCCAGCAGCTTACAGGGTTTGGGCACTGAAGCTTTCTTT
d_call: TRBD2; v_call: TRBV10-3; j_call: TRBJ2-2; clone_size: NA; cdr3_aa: CAISDRGTSGRTGELFF; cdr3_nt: TGTGCCATCAGTGACAGAGGGACTAGCGGGAGGACCGGGGAGCTGTTTTTT
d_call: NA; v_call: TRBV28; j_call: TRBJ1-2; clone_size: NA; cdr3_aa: CASSLGTVGTNYGYTF; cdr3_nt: TGTGCCAGCAGTTTGGGTACAGTGGGTACTAACTATGGCTACACCTTC
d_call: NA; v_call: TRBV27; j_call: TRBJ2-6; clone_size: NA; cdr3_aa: CASRRDWDSGANVLTF; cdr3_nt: TGTGCCAGCAGACGGGACTGGGACTCTGGGGCCAACGTCCTGACTTTC
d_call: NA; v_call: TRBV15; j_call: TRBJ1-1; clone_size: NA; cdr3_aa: CATSREDSEAFF; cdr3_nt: TGTGCCACCAGCAGAGAGGACAGTGAAGCTTTCTTT
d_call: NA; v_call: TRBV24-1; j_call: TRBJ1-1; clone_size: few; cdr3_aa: CATSELGGQAFF; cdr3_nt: TGTGCCACCAGTGAGCTGGGAGGGCAAGCTTTCTTT
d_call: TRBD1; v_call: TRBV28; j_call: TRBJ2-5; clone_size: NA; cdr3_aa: CASSLSPGQAKTIQETQYF; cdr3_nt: TGTGCCAGCAGTTTATCTCCTGGACAGGCGAAAACTATTCAAGAGACCCAGTACTTC
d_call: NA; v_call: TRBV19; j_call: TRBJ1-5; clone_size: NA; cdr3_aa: CASSVIPTGIGHISNQPQHF; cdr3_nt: TGTGCCAGTAGCGTCATACCTACAGGGATCGGACACATCAGCAATCAGCCCCAGCATTTT
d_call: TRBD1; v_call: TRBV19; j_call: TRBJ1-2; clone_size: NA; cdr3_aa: CASSPGTGKVGYTF; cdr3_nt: TGTGCCAGTAGCCCAGGGACAGGGAAGGTCGGCTACACCTTC
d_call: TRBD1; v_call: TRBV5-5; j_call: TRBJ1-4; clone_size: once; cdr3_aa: CASSLSGQSNEKLFF; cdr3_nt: TGTGCCAGCAGCTTGTCGGGACAGTCTAATGAAAAACTGTTTTTT
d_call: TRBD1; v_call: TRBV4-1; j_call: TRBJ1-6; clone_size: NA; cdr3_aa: CASSRLTGSSYNSPLHF; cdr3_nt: TGCGCCAGCAGCCGATTGACAGGGAGCTCCTATAATTCACCCCTCCACTTT
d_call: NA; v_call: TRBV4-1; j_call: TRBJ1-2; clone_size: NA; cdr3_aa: CASSQVDGAPGFNYGYTF; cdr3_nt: TGCGCCAGCAGCCAAGTGGACGGAGCCCCGGGATTTAACTATGGCTACACCTTC
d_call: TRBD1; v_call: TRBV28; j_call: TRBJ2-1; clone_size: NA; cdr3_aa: CASSSPGQGGNEQFF; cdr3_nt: TGTGCCAGCAGTTCGCCGGGACAGGGGGGCAATGAGCAGTTCTTC
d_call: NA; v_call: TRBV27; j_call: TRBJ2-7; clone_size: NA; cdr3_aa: CASSLKAGPYEQYF; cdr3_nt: TGTGCCAGCAGTTTAAAGGCGGGCCCCTACGAGCAGTACTTC
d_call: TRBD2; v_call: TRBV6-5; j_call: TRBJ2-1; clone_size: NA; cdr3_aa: CASYSGRAYNEQFF; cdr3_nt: TGTGCGTCTTATAGCGGGAGGGCTTACAATGAGCAGTTCTTC
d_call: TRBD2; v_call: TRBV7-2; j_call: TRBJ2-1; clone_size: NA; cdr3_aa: CASSTNRLAGEQFF; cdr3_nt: TGTGCCAGCAGCACCAATAGACTAGCTGGTGAGCAGTTCTTC
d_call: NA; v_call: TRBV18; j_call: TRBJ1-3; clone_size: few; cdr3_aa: CASSPTGSGNTIYF; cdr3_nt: TGTGCCAGCTCACCCACAGGGTCAGGAAACACCATATATTTT